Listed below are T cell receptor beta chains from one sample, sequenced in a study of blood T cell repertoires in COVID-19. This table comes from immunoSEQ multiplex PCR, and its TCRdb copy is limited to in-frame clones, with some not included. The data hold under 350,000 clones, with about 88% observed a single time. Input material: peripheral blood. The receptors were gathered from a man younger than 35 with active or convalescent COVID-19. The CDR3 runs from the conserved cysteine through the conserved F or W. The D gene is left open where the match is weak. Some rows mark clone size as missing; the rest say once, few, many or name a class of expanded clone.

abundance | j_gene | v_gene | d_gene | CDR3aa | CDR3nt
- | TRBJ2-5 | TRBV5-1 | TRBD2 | CASRMTSGRSETQYF | TGCGCCAGCAGGATGACTAGCGGGAGGTCAGAGACCCAGTACTTC
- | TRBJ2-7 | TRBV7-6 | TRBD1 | CASSWGDRGSYEQYF | TGTGCCAGCAGCTGGGGGGACAGGGGGTCCTACGAGCAGTACTTC
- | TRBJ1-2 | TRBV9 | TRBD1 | CASSVGTEYGYTF | TGTGCCAGCAGCGTCGGGACAGAGTATGGCTACACCTTC
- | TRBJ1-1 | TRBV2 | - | CASRTGTEAFF | TGTGCCAGCAGGACTGGCACTGAAGCTTTCTTT
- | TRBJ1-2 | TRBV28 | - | CATKMGGRDGYTF | TGTGCCACGAAGATGGGGGGGAGGGATGGCTACACCTTC
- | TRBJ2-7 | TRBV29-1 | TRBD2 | CSGLAGSSYEQYF | TGCAGCGGTCTAGCGGGGAGCTCCTACGAGCAGTACTTC
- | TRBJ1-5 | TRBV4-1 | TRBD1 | CASSQVPTGKQPQHF | TGCGCCAGCAGCCAAGTTCCGACAGGGAAACAGCCCCAGCATTTT
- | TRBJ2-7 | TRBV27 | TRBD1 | CASSLTRTGDYEQYF | TGTGCCAGCAGTCTAACACGGACAGGGGACTACGAGCAGTACTTC
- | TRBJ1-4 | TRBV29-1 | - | CSALDSATNEKLFF | TGCAGCGCTCTCGACAGTGCAACTAATGAAAAACTGTTTTTT
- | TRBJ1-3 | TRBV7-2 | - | CASSLRGHLSGNTIYF | TGTGCCAGCAGCTTACGGGGACATCTCTCTGGAAACACCATATATTTT
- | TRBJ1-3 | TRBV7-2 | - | CASSLGTTRAGNTIYF | TGTGCCAGCAGCTTAGGAACCACCAGGGCTGGAAACACCATATATTTT
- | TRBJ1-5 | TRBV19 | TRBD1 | CASRDGTGGDQPQHF | TGTGCCAGTAGGGACGGGACAGGGGGCGATCAGCCCCAGCATTTT
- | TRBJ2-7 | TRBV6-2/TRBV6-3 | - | CASSYTVAYEQYF | TGTGCCAGCAGTTACACGGTCGCCTACGAGCAGTACTTC
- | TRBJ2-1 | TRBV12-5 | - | CASGTAETYNEQFF | TGTGCTAGTGGCACCGCTGAGACATACAATGAGCAGTTCTTC
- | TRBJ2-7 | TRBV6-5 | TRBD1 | CASRSRQGAFEQYF | TGTGCCAGCAGATCCCGCCAGGGGGCATTCGAGCAGTACTTC
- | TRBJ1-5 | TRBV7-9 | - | CASSPGLSYSNQPQHF | TGTGCCAGCAGCCCAGGACTGTCTTATAGCAATCAGCCCCAGCATTTT
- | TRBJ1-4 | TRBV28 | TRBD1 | CASSLSGGAGKLFF | TGTGCCAGCAGTTTATCAGGGGGCGCGGGAAAACTGTTTTTT
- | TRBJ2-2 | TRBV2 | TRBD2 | CASSASGGAGSTGELFF | TGTGCCAGCAGTGCTAGCGGGGGGGCAGGCTCCACCGGGGAGCTGTTTTTT
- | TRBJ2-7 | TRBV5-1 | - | CASSLDDTIGTLEQYF | TGCGCCAGCAGCTTGGACGACACGATAGGCACTCTGGAGCAGTACTTC
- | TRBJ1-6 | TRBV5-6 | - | CASSFQGSDSPLHF | TGTGCCAGCAGCTTCCAAGGGAGCGATTCACCCCTCCACTTT
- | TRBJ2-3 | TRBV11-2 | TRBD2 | CASSLEGPLAGLTDTQYF | TGTGCCAGCAGCTTAGAAGGCCCGCTAGCGGGCCTCACAGATACGCAGTATTTT
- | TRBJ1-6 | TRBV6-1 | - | CASSEQEGPPLHF | TGTGCCAGCAGTGAACAGGAGGGCCCACCCCTCCACTTT
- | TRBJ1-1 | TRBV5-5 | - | CASSSSGTPVNTEAFF | TGTGCCAGCAGCTCCTCCGGGACACCGGTGAACACTGAAGCTTTCTTT
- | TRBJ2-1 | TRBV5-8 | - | CASSLGYSRGEQFF | TGTGCCAGCAGCTTGGGTTATAGCCGTGGTGAGCAGTTCTTC
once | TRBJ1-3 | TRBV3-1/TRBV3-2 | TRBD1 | CASSQDWDRHSGNTIYF | TGTGCCAGCAGCCAAGATTGGGACAGACACTCTGGAAACACCATATATTTT
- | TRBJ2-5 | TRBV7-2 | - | CASSLNGKETQYF | TGTGCCAGCAGCTTAAACGGGAAAGAGACCCAGTACTTC
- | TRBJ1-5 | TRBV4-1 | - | CASSPGVGSQPQHF | TGCGCCAGCAGCCCGGGTGTGGGGAGTCAGCCCCAGCATTTT
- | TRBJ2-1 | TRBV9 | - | CASSVTAGAYNEQFF | TGTGCCAGCAGCGTGACGGCAGGGGCCTACAATGAGCAGTTCTTC
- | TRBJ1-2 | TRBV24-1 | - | CATSDVALKYGYTF | TGTGCCACCAGTGATGTAGCCCTTAAGTATGGCTACACCTTC
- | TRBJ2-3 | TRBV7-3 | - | CASSLGGATDTQYF | TGTGCCAGCAGCTTAGGGGGGGCCACAGATACGCAGTATTTT
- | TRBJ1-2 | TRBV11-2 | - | CASSLAGTAGGYTF | TGTGCCAGCAGCTTAGCCGGTACAGCCGGTGGCTACACCTTC
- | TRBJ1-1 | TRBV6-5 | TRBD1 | CASSYGQGITFF | TGTGCCAGCAGTTACGGACAGGGAATAACTTTCTTT
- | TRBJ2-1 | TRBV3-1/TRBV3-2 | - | CASSSNYRGGTFF | TGTGCCAGCAGCTCAAATTACAGGGGAGGCACGTTCTTC
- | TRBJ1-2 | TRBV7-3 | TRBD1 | CASSFQDRDYGYTF | TGTGCCAGCAGCTTCCAGGACAGGGACTATGGCTACACCTTC
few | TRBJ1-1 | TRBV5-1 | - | CASSYRVNTEAFF | TGCGCCAGCAGCTACAGGGTGAACACTGAAGCTTTCTTT
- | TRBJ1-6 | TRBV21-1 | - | CASSKLETGNSPLHF | TGTGCCAGCAGCAAACTGGAGACAGGGAATTCACCCCTCCACTTT
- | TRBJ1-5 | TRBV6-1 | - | CASSEALEQGGQPQHF | TGTGCCAGCAGTGAAGCGCTAGAACAGGGCGGCCAGCCCCAGCATTTT
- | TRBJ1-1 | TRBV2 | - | CASAVRENTEAFF | TGTGCCAGCGCTGTGAGAGAAAACACTGAAGCTTTCTTT
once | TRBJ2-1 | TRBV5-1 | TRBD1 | CASAGTSTGWYEQFF | TGCGCCAGTGCCGGAACCTCGACAGGGTGGTATGAGCAGTTCTTC
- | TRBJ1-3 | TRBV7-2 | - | CASSSDISSGNTIYF | TGTGCCAGCAGCTCGGACATCAGCTCTGGAAACACCATATATTTT
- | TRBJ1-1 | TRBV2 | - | CASRGRTNTEAFF | TGTGCCAGCAGGGGGCGGACGAACACTGAAGCTTTCTTT
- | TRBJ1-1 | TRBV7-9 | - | CASRPESAEAFF | TGTGCCAGCAGACCCGAGTCCGCTGAAGCTTTCTTT
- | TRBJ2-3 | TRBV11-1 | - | CASRSGSPTDTQYF | TGTGCCAGCCGTTCGGGGAGTCCGACAGATACGCAGTATTTT
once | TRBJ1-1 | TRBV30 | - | CAWRAGNTEAFF | TGTGCCTGGAGGGCGGGGAACACTGAAGCTTTCTTT
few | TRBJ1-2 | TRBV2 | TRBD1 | CATPTGGRGYTF | TGTGCCACCCCGACAGGGGGTCGTGGCTACACCTTC
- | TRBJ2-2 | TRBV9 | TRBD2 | CASSVGSGGNTGELFF | TGTGCCAGCAGCGTAGGTAGCGGGGGGAACACCGGGGAGCTGTTTTTT
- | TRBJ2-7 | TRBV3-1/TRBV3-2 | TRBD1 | CASSPRQGAKEQYF | TGTGCCAGCAGCCCTCGACAGGGGGCTAAAGAGCAGTACTTC
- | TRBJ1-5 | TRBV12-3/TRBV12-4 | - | CASTLGLQPQHF | TGTGCCAGCACACTAGGGCTCCAGCCCCAGCATTTT
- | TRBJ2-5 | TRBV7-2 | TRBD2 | CASSLEFLAGVKTQYF | TGTGCCAGCAGCTTAGAATTCCTAGCGGGAGTCAAGACCCAGTACTTC
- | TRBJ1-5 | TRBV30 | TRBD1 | CAWSPGQGAVEAQHF | TGTGCCTGGAGTCCGGGACAGGGGGCCGTAGAAGCCCAGCATTTT
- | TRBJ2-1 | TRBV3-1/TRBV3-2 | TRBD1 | CARNPRDRGNNEQFF | TGTGCCAGGAACCCGAGGGACAGGGGAAACAATGAGCAGTTCTTC